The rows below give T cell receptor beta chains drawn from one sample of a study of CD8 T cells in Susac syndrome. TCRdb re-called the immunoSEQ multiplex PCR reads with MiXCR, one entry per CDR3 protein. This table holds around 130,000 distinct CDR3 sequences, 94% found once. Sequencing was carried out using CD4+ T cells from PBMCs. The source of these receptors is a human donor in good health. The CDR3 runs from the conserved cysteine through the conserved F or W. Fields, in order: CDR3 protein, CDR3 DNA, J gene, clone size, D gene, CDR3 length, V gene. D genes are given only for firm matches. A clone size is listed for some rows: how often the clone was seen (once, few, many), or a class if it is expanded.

CDR3 protein: CASSLRGSSTEAFF
CDR3 DNA: TGTGCCAGCAGCCTCAGGGGTAGTAGCACTGAAGCTTTCTTT
J gene: TRBJ1-1
clone size: -
D gene: -
CDR3 length: 14
V gene: TRBV2

CDR3 protein: CASSDLTGGALGETQYF
CDR3 DNA: TGTGCCAGCAGTGATTTGACAGGGGGCGCTTTGGGAGAGACCCAGTACTTC
J gene: TRBJ2-5
clone size: -
D gene: TRBD1
CDR3 length: 17
V gene: TRBV25-1

CDR3 protein: CASSLEGQGGKYEQYF
CDR3 DNA: TGTGCCAGCAGCTTAGAAGGGCAGGGGGGGAAATACGAGCAGTACTTC
J gene: TRBJ2-7
clone size: -
D gene: -
CDR3 length: 16
V gene: TRBV7-2

CDR3 protein: CASSLDRGPGEEQYF
CDR3 DNA: TGTGCCAGCAGCCTTGACAGGGGCCCGGGGGAAGAGCAGTACTTC
J gene: TRBJ2-7
clone size: -
D gene: TRBD1
CDR3 length: 15
V gene: TRBV3-1

CDR3 protein: CASSPSGNYEQYF
CDR3 DNA: TGTGCCAGCTCACCTAGCGGGAACTACGAGCAGTACTTC
J gene: TRBJ2-7
clone size: -
D gene: TRBD2
CDR3 length: 13
V gene: TRBV18

CDR3 protein: CASSQGAEETQYF
CDR3 DNA: TGTGCCAGCAGTCAGGGGGCCGAAGAGACCCAGTACTTC
J gene: TRBJ2-5
clone size: -
D gene: TRBD1
CDR3 length: 13
V gene: TRBV25-1

CDR3 protein: CASSPGASGRSEQFF
CDR3 DNA: TGTGCCAGCAGTCCCGGGGCTAGCGGGAGAAGTGAGCAGTTCTTC
J gene: TRBJ2-1
clone size: -
D gene: TRBD2
CDR3 length: 15
V gene: TRBV6-5

CDR3 protein: CASREQLLDEQFF
CDR3 DNA: TGTGCCAGCAGGGAGCAGTTGCTCGATGAGCAGTTCTTC
J gene: TRBJ2-1
clone size: -
D gene: -
CDR3 length: 13
V gene: TRBV4-2

CDR3 protein: CASSRGTANTEAFF
CDR3 DNA: TGTGCCAGCAGCCGCGGGACGGCAAACACTGAAGCTTTCTTT
J gene: TRBJ1-1
clone size: -
D gene: -
CDR3 length: 14
V gene: TRBV11-2

CDR3 protein: CASSLNRASYNEQFF
CDR3 DNA: TGTGCCAGCAGCCTAAACAGGGCCTCCTACAATGAGCAGTTCTTC
J gene: TRBJ2-1
clone size: -
D gene: -
CDR3 length: 15
V gene: TRBV3-1

CDR3 protein: CASSKQARGYTF
CDR3 DNA: TGTGCCAGTAGTAAACAGGCGCGTGGCTACACCTTC
J gene: TRBJ1-2
clone size: -
D gene: -
CDR3 length: 12
V gene: TRBV19

CDR3 protein: CAWNRENSPLHF
CDR3 DNA: TGTGCCTGGAACAGGGAGAATTCACCCCTCCACTTT
J gene: TRBJ1-6
clone size: -
D gene: -
CDR3 length: 12
V gene: TRBV30

CDR3 protein: CAWSPELVEKLFF
CDR3 DNA: TGTGCCTGGAGTCCCGAGTTGGTTGAAAAACTGTTTTTT
J gene: TRBJ1-4
clone size: -
D gene: -
CDR3 length: 13
V gene: TRBV30

CDR3 protein: CASSPGRNNEQFF
CDR3 DNA: TGTGCCAGCTCACCCGGACGGAACAATGAGCAGTTCTTC
J gene: TRBJ2-1
clone size: -
D gene: -
CDR3 length: 13
V gene: TRBV18

CDR3 protein: CASSPAGGSGYTF
CDR3 DNA: TGTGCCAGCAGCCCCGCAGGGGGTAGCGGCTACACCTTC
J gene: TRBJ1-2
clone size: -
D gene: TRBD1
CDR3 length: 13
V gene: TRBV25-1

CDR3 protein: CSAVPVDRGSSEAFF
CDR3 DNA: TGCAGTGCCGTGCCCGTGGACAGGGGGTCCTCCGAAGCTTTCTTT
J gene: TRBJ1-1
clone size: -
D gene: TRBD1
CDR3 length: 15
V gene: TRBV20-1

CDR3 protein: CASRSLAQETQYF
CDR3 DNA: TGTGCCAGCAGGAGTCTTGCGCAAGAGACCCAGTACTTC
J gene: TRBJ2-5
clone size: -
D gene: -
CDR3 length: 13
V gene: TRBV12-3/TRBV12-4

CDR3 protein: CSVEEAGLNTEAFF
CDR3 DNA: TGCAGCGTTGAAGAGGCGGGGTTGAACACTGAAGCTTTCTTT
J gene: TRBJ1-1
clone size: -
D gene: -
CDR3 length: 14
V gene: TRBV29-1

CDR3 protein: CAWNHVGAGELFF
CDR3 DNA: TGTGCCTGGAACCATGTTGGGGCCGGGGAGCTGTTTTTT
J gene: TRBJ2-2
clone size: few
D gene: -
CDR3 length: 13
V gene: TRBV30

CDR3 protein: CASSLGLSSNTEAFF
CDR3 DNA: TGCGCCAGCAGTCTAGGGCTATCGTCGAACACTGAAGCTTTCTTT
J gene: TRBJ1-1
clone size: -
D gene: -
CDR3 length: 15
V gene: TRBV10-1

CDR3 protein: CASSYSEHEQYF
CDR3 DNA: TGTGCCAGCAGTTACTCGGAACACGAGCAGTACTTC
J gene: TRBJ2-7
clone size: -
D gene: -
CDR3 length: 12
V gene: TRBV6-2/TRBV6-3

CDR3 protein: CASSKQGAQTDTQYF
CDR3 DNA: TGTGCCAGCAGCAAACAGGGGGCCCAAACAGATACGCAGTATTTT
J gene: TRBJ2-3
clone size: -
D gene: TRBD1
CDR3 length: 15
V gene: TRBV7-6

CDR3 protein: CSVGGSTDTQYF
CDR3 DNA: TGCAGCGTTGGCGGGAGTACAGATACGCAGTATTTT
J gene: TRBJ2-3
clone size: -
D gene: TRBD2
CDR3 length: 12
V gene: TRBV29-1

CDR3 protein: CASSAGTRSLAELFF
CDR3 DNA: TGTGCCAGCAGCGCTGGGACTAGGTCTTTGGCGGAGCTGTTTTTT
J gene: TRBJ2-2
clone size: -
D gene: TRBD2
CDR3 length: 15
V gene: TRBV6-2/TRBV6-3

CDR3 protein: CASYRGNPYNEQFF
CDR3 DNA: TGTGCCAGCTACCGGGGTAACCCCTACAATGAGCAGTTCTTC
J gene: TRBJ2-1
clone size: -
D gene: -
CDR3 length: 14
V gene: TRBV18

CDR3 protein: CASIPDSANTEAFF
CDR3 DNA: TGTGCCAGCATCCCGGACAGTGCGAACACTGAAGCTTTCTTT
J gene: TRBJ1-1
clone size: -
D gene: -
CDR3 length: 14
V gene: TRBV2

CDR3 protein: CASSPQKDHAVGEAFF
CDR3 DNA: TGTGCCAGCTCACCACAGAAGGACCATGCCGTGGGTGAAGCTTTCTTT
J gene: TRBJ1-1
clone size: -
D gene: -
CDR3 length: 16
V gene: TRBV18

CDR3 protein: CSVEQVGGDYTEAFF
CDR3 DNA: TGCAGCGTTGAACAGGTAGGGGGAGACTACACTGAAGCTTTCTTT
J gene: TRBJ1-1
clone size: -
D gene: -
CDR3 length: 15
V gene: TRBV29-1

CDR3 protein: CASSSGTGDGQFF
CDR3 DNA: TGCGCCAGCAGTTCCGGGACGGGAGATGGGCAGTTCTTC
J gene: TRBJ2-1
clone size: -
D gene: -
CDR3 length: 13
V gene: TRBV4-1

CDR3 protein: CASSPRSVQGIKNIQYF
CDR3 DNA: TGTGCCAGCTCACCACGTTCCGTTCAGGGAATCAAAAACATTCAGTACTTC
J gene: TRBJ2-4
clone size: -
D gene: -
CDR3 length: 17
V gene: TRBV18

CDR3 protein: CASSPSPGQASSETQYF
CDR3 DNA: TGTGCCAGCAGCCCCTCCCCGGGACAGGCGTCCAGTGAGACCCAGTACTTC
J gene: TRBJ2-5
clone size: -
D gene: TRBD1
CDR3 length: 17
V gene: TRBV7-9

CDR3 protein: CASSYGTTSYEQYF
CDR3 DNA: TGTGCCAGCAGCTACGGCACCACCTCCTACGAGCAGTACTTC
J gene: TRBJ2-7
clone size: once
D gene: -
CDR3 length: 14
V gene: TRBV3-1

CDR3 protein: CASSQDVSTPLGQYF
CDR3 DNA: TGCGCCAGCAGCCAAGATGTGTCGACGCCCCTCGGGCAGTACTTC
J gene: TRBJ2-7
clone size: -
D gene: -
CDR3 length: 15
V gene: TRBV4-3

CDR3 protein: CASRRASGRASPYEQYF
CDR3 DNA: TGCGCCAGCAGGAGGGCTAGCGGGAGGGCCTCCCCCTACGAGCAGTACTTC
J gene: TRBJ2-7
clone size: -
D gene: TRBD2
CDR3 length: 17
V gene: TRBV10-2

CDR3 protein: CASSLEGRAGQPQHF
CDR3 DNA: TGTGCCAGCAGCCTTGAAGGGCGCGCGGGCCAGCCCCAGCATTTT
J gene: TRBJ1-5
clone size: -
D gene: -
CDR3 length: 15
V gene: TRBV7-9

CDR3 protein: CASLKGEGSHEQYF
CDR3 DNA: TGTGCCAGCCTCAAGGGGGAGGGGTCCCACGAGCAGTACTTC
J gene: TRBJ2-7
clone size: few
D gene: -
CDR3 length: 14
V gene: TRBV12-3/TRBV12-4

CDR3 protein: CASSPYRGESYEQYF
CDR3 DNA: TGTGCCAGCAGTCCATACAGGGGGGAAAGCTACGAGCAGTACTTC
J gene: TRBJ2-7
clone size: -
D gene: TRBD1
CDR3 length: 15
V gene: TRBV6-5

CDR3 protein: CASSLGTTKGYEQYF
CDR3 DNA: TGTGCCAGCAGTTTGGGTACGACTAAGGGGTACGAGCAGTACTTC
J gene: TRBJ2-7
clone size: -
D gene: -
CDR3 length: 15
V gene: TRBV28

CDR3 protein: CSALPPGRYQETQYF
CDR3 DNA: TGCAGTGCCCTTCCGCCAGGGAGGTATCAAGAGACCCAGTACTTC
J gene: TRBJ2-5
clone size: once
D gene: -
CDR3 length: 15
V gene: TRBV20-1

CDR3 protein: CASSRLEGMNEQFF
CDR3 DNA: TGTGCCAGCAGCCGACTAGAAGGGATGAATGAGCAGTTCTTC
J gene: TRBJ2-1
clone size: -
D gene: -
CDR3 length: 14
V gene: TRBV2

CDR3 protein: CASSLAVNNEQFF
CDR3 DNA: TGTGCCAGCAGCTTAGCCGTAAACAATGAGCAGTTCTTC
J gene: TRBJ2-1
clone size: -
D gene: -
CDR3 length: 13
V gene: TRBV7-9

CDR3 protein: CASSLLGLASYYNEQFF
CDR3 DNA: TGTGCCAGCAGTTTACTAGGGCTAGCATCTTACTACAATGAGCAGTTCTTC
J gene: TRBJ2-1
clone size: -
D gene: -
CDR3 length: 17
V gene: TRBV28

CDR3 protein: CASSDPSQETQYF
CDR3 DNA: TGTGCCAGTAGTGACCCTAGTCAAGAGACCCAGTACTTC
J gene: TRBJ2-5
clone size: -
D gene: -
CDR3 length: 13
V gene: TRBV19